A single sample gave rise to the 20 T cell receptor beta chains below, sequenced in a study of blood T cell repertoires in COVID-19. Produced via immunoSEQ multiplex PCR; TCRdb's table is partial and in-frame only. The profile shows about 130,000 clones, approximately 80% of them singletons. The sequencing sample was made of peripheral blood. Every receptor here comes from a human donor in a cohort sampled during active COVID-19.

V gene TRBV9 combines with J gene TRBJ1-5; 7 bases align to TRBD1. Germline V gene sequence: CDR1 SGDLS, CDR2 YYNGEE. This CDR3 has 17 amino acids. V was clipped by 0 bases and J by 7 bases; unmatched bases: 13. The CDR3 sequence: CASSVATLGRGRQPQHF. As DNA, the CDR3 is TGTGCCAGCAGCGTAGCTACCCTCGGTAGGGGGCGGCAGCCCCAGCATTTT.

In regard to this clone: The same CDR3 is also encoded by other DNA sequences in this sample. The DNA of the CDR3 is TGCGCCAGCAGCCAAGAACGGCGGGATACGCAGTATTTT. Translating it yields CASSQERRDTQYF. The V call is TRBV4-3, the J call TRBJ2-3; D unresolved. V was shortened by 0 bases and J by 6 bases, with 7 bases between the two germline ends. This CDR3 region has 13 residues. Germline V gene lookup returns CDR1 LGHNA and CDR2 YSLEER.

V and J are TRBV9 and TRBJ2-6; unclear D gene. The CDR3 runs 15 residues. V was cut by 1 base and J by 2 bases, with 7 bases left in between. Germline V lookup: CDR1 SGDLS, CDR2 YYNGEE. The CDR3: CASSVMETGANVLTF. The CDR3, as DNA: TGTGCCAGCAGCGTAATGGAGACTGGGGCCAACGTCCTGACTTTC.

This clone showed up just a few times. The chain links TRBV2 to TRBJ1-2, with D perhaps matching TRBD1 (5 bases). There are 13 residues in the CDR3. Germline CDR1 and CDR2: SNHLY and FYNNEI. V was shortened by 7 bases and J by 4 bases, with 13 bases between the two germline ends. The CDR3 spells CASTPGGSYGYTF. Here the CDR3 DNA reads TGTGCCAGCACCCCGGGGGGGTCCTATGGCTACACCTTC. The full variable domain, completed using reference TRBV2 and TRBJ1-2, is EPEVTQTPSHQVTQMGQEVILRCVPISNHLYFYWYRQILGQKVEFLVSFYNNEISEKSEIFDDQFSVERPDGSNFTLKIRSTKLEDSAMYFCASTPGGSYGYTFGSGTRLTVV.

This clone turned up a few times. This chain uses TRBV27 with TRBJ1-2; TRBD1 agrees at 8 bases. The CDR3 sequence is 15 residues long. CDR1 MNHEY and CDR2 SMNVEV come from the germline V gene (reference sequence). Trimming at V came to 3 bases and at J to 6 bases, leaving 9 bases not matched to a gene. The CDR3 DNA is TGTGCCAGCAGTTTTTCTGTTACAGGGGGTGATGGCTACACCTTC. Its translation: CASSFSVTGGDGYTF.

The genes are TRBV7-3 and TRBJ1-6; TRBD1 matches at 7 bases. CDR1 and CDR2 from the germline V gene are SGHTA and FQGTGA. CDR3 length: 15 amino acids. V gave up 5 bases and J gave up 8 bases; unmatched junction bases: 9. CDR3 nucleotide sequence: TGTGCCAGCAGCCAGTCAGGGGGGACGGATTCACCCCTCCACTTT. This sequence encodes CASSQSGGTDSPLHF.

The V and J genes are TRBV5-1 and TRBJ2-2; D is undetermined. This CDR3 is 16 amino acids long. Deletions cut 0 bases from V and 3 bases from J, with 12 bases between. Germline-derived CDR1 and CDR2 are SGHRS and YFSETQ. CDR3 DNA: TGCGCCAGCAGCTTGGACCCAAACACCTACACCGGGGAGCTGTTTTTT. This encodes CASSLDPNTYTGELFF.

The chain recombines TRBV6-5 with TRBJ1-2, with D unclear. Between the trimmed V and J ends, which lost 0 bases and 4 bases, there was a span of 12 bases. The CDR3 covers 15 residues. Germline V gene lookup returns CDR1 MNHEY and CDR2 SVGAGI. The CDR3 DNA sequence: TGTGCCAGCAGTTACTCCCATGGAGGAAGCTATGGCTACACCTTC. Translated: CASSYSHGGSYGYTF.

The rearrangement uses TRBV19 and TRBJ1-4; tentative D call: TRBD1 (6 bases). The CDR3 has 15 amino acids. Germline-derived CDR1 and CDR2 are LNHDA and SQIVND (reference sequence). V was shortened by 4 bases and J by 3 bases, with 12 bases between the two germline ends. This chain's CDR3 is CASSTRQASNEKLFF. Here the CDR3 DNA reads TGTGCCAGTAGTACCAGACAGGCTTCTAATGAAAAACTGTTTTTT.

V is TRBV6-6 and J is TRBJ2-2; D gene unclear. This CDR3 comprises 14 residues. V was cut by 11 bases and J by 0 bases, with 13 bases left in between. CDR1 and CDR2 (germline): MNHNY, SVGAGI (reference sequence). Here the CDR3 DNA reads TGTGCCGCGGCGGAGCCCGCGAACACCGGGGAGCTGTTTTTT. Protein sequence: CAAAEPANTGELFF.

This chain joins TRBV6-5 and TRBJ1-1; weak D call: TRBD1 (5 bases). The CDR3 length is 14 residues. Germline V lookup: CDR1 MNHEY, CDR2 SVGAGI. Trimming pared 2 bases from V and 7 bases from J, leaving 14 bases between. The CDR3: CASSYVAGPVEAFF. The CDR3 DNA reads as TGTGCCAGCAGTTACGTGGCGGGGCCCGTTGAAGCTTTCTTT.

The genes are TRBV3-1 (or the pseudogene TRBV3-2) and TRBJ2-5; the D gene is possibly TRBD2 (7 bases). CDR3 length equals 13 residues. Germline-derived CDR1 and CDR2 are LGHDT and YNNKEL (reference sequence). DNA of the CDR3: TGTGCTTGTTGCGGGGGCCCCCGGGAGACCCAGTACTTC. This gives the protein CACCGGPRETQYF.

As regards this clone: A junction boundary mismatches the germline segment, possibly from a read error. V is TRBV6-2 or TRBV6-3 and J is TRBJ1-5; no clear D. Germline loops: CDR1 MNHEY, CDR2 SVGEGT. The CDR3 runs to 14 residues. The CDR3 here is CTSRLPGSNQPQHF. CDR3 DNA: TGTACCAGCCGCCTACCGGGGAGCAATCAGCCCCAGCATTTT.

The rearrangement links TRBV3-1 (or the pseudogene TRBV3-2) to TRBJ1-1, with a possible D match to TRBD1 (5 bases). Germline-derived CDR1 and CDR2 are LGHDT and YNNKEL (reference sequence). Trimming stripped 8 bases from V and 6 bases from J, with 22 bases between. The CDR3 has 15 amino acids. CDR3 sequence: CASGARDRGVAEAFF. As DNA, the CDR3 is TGTGCCAGCGGCGCCAGGGATCGGGGGGTAGCTGAAGCTTTCTTT.

DNA for the CDR3: TGCGCCAGCAGCTTGGGACAGGGTATATATAATTCACCCCTCCACTTT. It specifies CASSLGQGIYNSPLHF. The V gene is TRBV5-1, the J gene TRBJ1-6; 7 bases align to TRBD1. V was clipped by 0 bases and J by 4 bases; unmatched bases: 4. The CDR3 length is 16 residues. CDR1 SGHRS and CDR2 YFSETQ come from the germline V gene. The full variable domain, in which reference TRBV5-1 and TRBJ1-6 provide the parts outside the CDR3, is KAGVTQTPRYLIKTRGQQVTLSCSPISGHRSVSWYQQTPGQGLQFLFEYFSETQRNKGNFPGRFSGRQFSNSRSEMNVSTLELGDSALYLCASSLGQGIYNSPLHFGNGTRLTVT.

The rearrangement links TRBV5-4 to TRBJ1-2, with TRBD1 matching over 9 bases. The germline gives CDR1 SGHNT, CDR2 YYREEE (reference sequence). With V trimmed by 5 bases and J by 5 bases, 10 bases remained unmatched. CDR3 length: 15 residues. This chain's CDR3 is CASSYPGQGRYGYTF. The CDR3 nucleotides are TGTGCCAGCAGTTACCCGGGACAGGGACGGTATGGCTACACCTTC.

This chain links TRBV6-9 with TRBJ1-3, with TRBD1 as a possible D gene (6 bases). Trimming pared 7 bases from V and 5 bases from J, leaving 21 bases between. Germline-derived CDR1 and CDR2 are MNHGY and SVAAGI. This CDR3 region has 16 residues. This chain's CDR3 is CASNLHRAHPRNTIYF. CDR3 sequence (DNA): TGTGCCAGCAACCTACACAGGGCTCATCCCCGAAACACCATATATTTT.

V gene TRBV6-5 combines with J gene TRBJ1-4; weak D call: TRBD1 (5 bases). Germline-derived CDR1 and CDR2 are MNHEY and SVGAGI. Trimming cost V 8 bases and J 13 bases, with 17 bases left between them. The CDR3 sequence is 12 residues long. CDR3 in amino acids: CASQKVGGGLFF. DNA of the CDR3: TGTGCCAGCCAGAAGGTCGGGGGAGGACTGTTTTTT.

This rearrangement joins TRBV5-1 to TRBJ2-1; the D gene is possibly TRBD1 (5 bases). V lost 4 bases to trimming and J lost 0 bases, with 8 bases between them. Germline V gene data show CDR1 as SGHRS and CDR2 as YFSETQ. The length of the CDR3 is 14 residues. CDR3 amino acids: CASSPGYSYNEQFF. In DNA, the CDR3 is TGCGCCAGCAGCCCAGGGTACTCCTACAATGAGCAGTTCTTC.

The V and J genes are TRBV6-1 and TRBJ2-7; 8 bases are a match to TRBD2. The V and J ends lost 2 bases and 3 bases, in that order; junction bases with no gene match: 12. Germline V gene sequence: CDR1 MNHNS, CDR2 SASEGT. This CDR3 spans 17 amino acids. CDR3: CASSESPTGGAVYEQYF. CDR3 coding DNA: TGTGCCAGCAGTGAATCTCCCACCGGGGGGGCAGTCTACGAGCAGTACTTC.